This TCR beta chain was retrieved from a study of T cells in Graves' hyperthyroidism and ophthalmopathy. This clonotype has more than one count but fewer than ten. This CDR3 spans 14 amino acids. Germline CDR1 and CDR2: GTSNPN and SVGIG (reference sequence). The V and J ends lost 2 bases and 0 bases respectively, with 10 bases between them. Aged 18 to 65, the patients had hyperthyroidism that was newly diagnosed and had lasted under 2 months. For the diagnoses, clinical symptoms, serum thyroxine and TRAb, thyroid ultrasound and orbital computed tomography were used. Amplified TCR beta CDR3 regions derived from RNA transcripts. HTBI primers were employed in a first-round RT-PCR of the TCR CDR3. MiXCR, applied by TCRdb to the multiplex PCR reads, yields one record per CDR3 protein. The repertoire includes 250,000 or so distinct CDR3 sequences, 13% to 15% of them detected once, and 30% sits in the top ten.

This clonotype was sampled from a woman in her fifties or sixties with Graves' hyperthyroidism that later progressed to Graves' ophthalmopathy. The sample taken for sequencing was blood. The chain uses TRBV30 and TRBJ1-2; unclear D gene. DNA of the CDR3: TGTGCCTGGAGTCCCCTGGGCACTAACTATGGCTACACCTTC. This gives the protein CAWSPLGTNYGYTF.